The 26 T cell receptor beta chains reported below all come from one sample, sequenced in a study of blood T cell repertoires in COVID-19. Assay: immunoSEQ multiplex PCR; the TCRdb copy retains only in-frame clones and omits some. In the table there are 30,000 or so clones, 83% of which are singletons. Sequenced input: peripheral blood. These receptors were collected from a man in his fifties with acute or convalescent COVID-19.

The V gene is TRBV6-5, the J gene TRBJ2-1; perhaps TRBD1 as D (6 bases). Trimming removed 2 bases at V and 0 bases at J, with 8 bases between. Germline V lookup: CDR1 MNHEY, CDR2 SVGAGI. The CDR3 length is 15 residues. The CDR3 sequence is CASSYRDISYNEQFF. The CDR3 coding sequence is TGTGCCAGCAGTTACCGGGACATCTCCTACAATGAGCAGTTCTTC.

The chain links TRBV6-5 to TRBJ1-1, with D possibly matching TRBD1 (5 bases). Germline V gene data show CDR1 as MNHEY and CDR2 as SVGAGI. Trimming took 9 bases from V and 0 from J, leaving 11 bases between them. The CDR3 spans 13 residues. The DNA for the CDR3 is TGTGCCAGTGGGGGGGGAATGAACACTGAAGCTTTCTTT. This gives the protein CASGGGMNTEAFF.

This chain connects TRBV19 to TRBJ1-1; D gene uncertain. CDR1 is LNHDA and CDR2 is SQIVND in the germline V gene (reference sequence). The CDR3 loop spans 12 amino acids. Trimming removed 3 bases at V and 1 base at J, with 3 bases between. The CDR3 spells CASSIWNTEAFF. CDR3 DNA sequence: TGTGCCAGTAGTATCTGGAACACTGAAGCTTTCTTT.

CDR3 protein: CASSSSRTDTQYF. Here the CDR3 DNA reads TGTGCCAGCAGCTCCAGTCGCACAGATACGCAGTATTTT. V gene TRBV11-1 combines with J gene TRBJ2-3; D is uncertain. The CDR3 runs 13 residues. From germline, CDR1 is SGHAT and CDR2 FQDESV (reference sequence). V shed 4 bases and J shed 1 base, with 6 bases lying between them.

V and J are TRBV3-1 (or the pseudogene TRBV3-2) and TRBJ2-1; D remains ambiguous. This CDR3 spans 14 amino acids. Germline CDR1 reads LGHDT; CDR2 reads YNNKEL (reference sequence). Deletions cut 4 bases from V and 10 bases from J, with 17 bases between. The CDR3 DNA follows: TGTGCCAGCAGCCGCAAAAACAGTTTCAAAGAGCAGTTCTTC. Translation: CASSRKNSFKEQFF.

V is TRBV15 and J is TRBJ2-3; D remains unclear. V was cut by 0 bases and J by 2 bases, with 12 bases left in between. CDR3 length equals 16 residues. The germline V gene encodes CDR1 LNHNV and CDR2 YYDKDF (reference sequence). The CDR3 is CATSRDDSRYTDTQYF. The CDR3 DNA is TGTGCCACCAGCAGAGATGATAGCCGATACACAGATACGCAGTATTTT.

The table lists this clone with a count of one. The V call is TRBV10-3, the J call TRBJ2-1, with 7 positions matching TRBD2. This CDR3 region has 14 residues. V was pared by 4 bases and J by 5 bases, with 5 bases of the junction left unmatched. Looked up from germline, CDR1 is ENHRY and CDR2 is SYGVKD. Here the CDR3 DNA reads TGTGCCATCAGTGCCGGGAGGATAGACAATGAGCAGTTCTTC. Encoded protein: CAISAGRIDNEQFF.

This clone was counted only a few times. V gene TRBV2 combines with J gene TRBJ1-5, with TRBD1 matching over 8 bases. V trimming: 6 bases; J trimming: 5 bases; junction bases outside the gene matches: 6. Per the germline V gene, CDR1 is SNHLY and CDR2 is FYNNEI. This CDR3 has 14 amino acids. The CDR3 here is CASRLDRGDQPQHF. The CDR3 DNA sequence: TGTGCCAGCAGGTTAGACAGGGGAGATCAGCCCCAGCATTTT.

The chain couples TRBV4-1 to TRBJ1-1; D remains ambiguous. The V and J ends lost 1 base and 4 bases respectively, with 10 bases between them. CDR3 size: 14 residues. CDR1 MGHRA and CDR2 YSYEKL come from the germline V gene. The CDR3 coding sequence is TGCGCCAGCAGCCAAGTTGGACTCTCCACTGAAGCTTTCTTT. This codes for CASSQVGLSTEAFF.

This chain connects TRBV28 to TRBJ1-2, with TRBD1 identical over 8 bases. Germline V gene data show CDR1 as MDHEN and CDR2 as SYDVKM. The CDR3 spans 14 residues. The V segment lost 5 bases and the J segment 5 bases; nucleotides outside the gene matches: 7. In nucleotides, the CDR3 is TGTGCCAGCAGTCTAGGGGGACAGGAGTATGGCTACACCTTC. Translating gives CASSLGGQEYGYTF.

This chain joins TRBV5-8 and TRBJ2-2; 7 bases agree with TRBD1. V trimming: 3 bases; J trimming: 4 bases; junction bases outside the gene matches: 6. This CDR3 has 15 residues. CDR1 and CDR2 (germline): SGHTS, YDEGEE. CDR3 sequence: CASSSTGQGTGELFF. As DNA, the CDR3 is TGTGCCAGCAGCTCGACAGGGCAAGGCACCGGGGAGCTGTTTTTT.

This clone turned up a few times. The chain joins TRBV7-9 to TRBJ1-1; TRBD1 is a possible D gene (5 bases). The CDR3 has 12 residues. Trimming pared 1 base from V and 8 bases from J, leaving 8 bases between. Germline CDR1 SEHNR, CDR2 FQNEAQ (reference sequence). The CDR3 nucleotides read TGTGCCAGCAGCTTAGAAGGGGCCGAAGCTTTCTTT. This translates into CASSLEGAEAFF.

V and J are TRBV5-1 and TRBJ2-7; the match to TRBD2 covers 11 bases. The V gene's germline CDR1 is SGHRS and CDR2 YFSETQ. The J segment lost 0 bases and the V segment lost 4 bases, leaving 12 bases of the junction unmatched. The CDR3 contains 18 residues. For the CDR3, the DNA is TGCGCCAGCAGCGCCCCGACTAGCGGGACCCTCAGCTCCTACGAGCAGTACTTC. It specifies CASSAPTSGTLSSYEQYF.

In its sample, this clone was seen a few times. The chain employs TRBV29-1 and TRBJ2-3, with a weak D call TRBD1 (6 bases). Germline V gene sequence: CDR1 SQVTM, CDR2 ANQGSEA. This CDR3 comprises 13 residues. The V end lost 5 bases, the J end lost 4 bases, and 13 bases lay between the germline ends. CDR3 sequence reads: CSVSGTRADTQYF. The CDR3 coding sequence is TGCAGCGTTTCCGGGACAAGAGCAGATACGCAGTATTTT.

The chain is built from TRBV6-6 and TRBJ2-3; 9 bases line up with TRBD2. V lost 4 bases and J lost 0; bases outside the gene matches: 5. Germline CDR1 and CDR2: MNHNY and SVGAGI (reference sequence). The CDR3 runs 16 residues. CDR3 DNA: TGTGCCAGCAGTTCGTTAGCGGGAGAGAGCACAGATACGCAGTATTTT. It yields the protein CASSSLAGESTDTQYF.

This clone was counted a few times. The chain is built from TRBV6-6 and TRBJ2-7; D possibly corresponds to TRBD1 (6 bases). Germline CDR1 reads MNHNY; CDR2 reads SVGAGI (reference sequence). Trimming shortened V by 6 bases and J by 2 bases, and 14 bases separated the two germline ends. The CDR3 runs to 14 residues. In DNA form, the CDR3 reads TGTGCCAGCAGCCTTACCGGGACAACCTACGAGCAGTACTTC. Its translation is CASSLTGTTYEQYF.

The J gene is TRBJ2-2, the V gene TRBV10-3; a weak D match, TRBD1 (5 bases). Germline CDR1 reads ENHRY; CDR2 reads SYGVKD. CDR3 length equals 15 residues. The V and J ends lost 4 bases and 2 bases respectively, with 11 bases between them. This CDR3 is CAISVLTDNTGELFF. The CDR3 DNA is TGTGCCATCAGTGTCTTGACAGATAACACCGGGGAGCTGTTTTTT.

About this clone: Mismatch with germline at one junction end may stem from a read error. This sequence joins TRBV28 and TRBJ1-2; D might be TRBD1 (5 bases). Looked up from germline, CDR1 is MDHEN and CDR2 is SYDVKM. This CDR3 region has 16 residues. CDR3 loop: CASRFNARVGGSGYTF. DNA of the CDR3: TGTGCCAGCCGTTTTAATGCTAGGGTGGGGGGAAGCGGCTACACCTTC.

The gene calls are TRBV20-1 and TRBJ1-1, with TRBD1 identical over 10 bases. Germline-derived CDR1 and CDR2 are DFQATT and SNEGSKA (reference sequence). This CDR3 contains 11 residues. The DNA of the CDR3 is TGCAGCGGACAGGGGGACACTGAAGCTTTCTTT. It specifies CSGQGDTEAFF.

The gene calls are TRBV19 and TRBJ2-3, with TRBD2 matching over 7 bases. With 3 bases clipped from V and 3 bases from J, the junction kept 6 bases outside the gene matches. This CDR3 comprises 15 residues. The germline CDR1 and CDR2 sequences are LNHDA and SQIVND (reference sequence). In nucleotides, the CDR3 is TGTGCCAGTAGTATCTCGGCGGGAGATACAGATACGCAGTATTTT. This codes for CASSISAGDTDTQYF.

This rearrangement joins TRBV19 to TRBJ2-7; TRBD2 agrees at 9 bases. The CDR3 totals 18 residues. CDR1 is LNHDA, CDR2 SQIVND, per germline (reference sequence). V shed 6 bases, J shed 2 bases, and the junction held 17 bases outside the gene matches. The CDR3 loop is CASSPRTGTSLLTYEQYF. DNA of the CDR3: TGTGCCAGTAGCCCCAGGACCGGGACTAGCCTACTTACCTACGAGCAGTACTTC.

The V call is TRBV4-1, the J call TRBJ2-7; D might be TRBD2 (5 bases). Trimming removed 0 bases at V and 3 bases at J, with 9 bases between. This CDR3 spans 14 amino acids. Germline assignment: CDR1 MGHRA and CDR2 YSYEKL. CDR3 amino acids: CASSQDTGSYEQYF. The CDR3 region has the DNA TGCGCCAGCAGCCAAGATACGGGAAGCTACGAGCAGTACTTC.

This rearrangement joins TRBV20-1 to TRBJ1-6; D unclear. The CDR3 is 11 residues long. The V end was cut by 6 bases, the J end by 10 bases, with 10 bases between. CDR1 and CDR2 from the germline V gene are DFQATT and SNEGSKA (reference sequence). CDR3 sequence: CSARRGSPLHF. CDR3 DNA: TGCAGTGCGCGACGGGGATCACCCCTCCACTTT.

The DNA for the CDR3 is TGTGCCAGCTCACCACCGAGGGAAAACTATGGCTACACCTTC. Protein product: CASSPPRENYGYTF. The chain links TRBV18 to TRBJ1-2; the D is unclear. V was cut by 0 bases and J by 2 bases, with 7 bases left in between. The length of the CDR3 is 14 residues. Germline CDR1 reads KGHSH; CDR2 reads LQKENI.

J is TRBJ2-3 and V is TRBV2, with 9 positions matching TRBD1. Germline V gene sequence: CDR1 SNHLY, CDR2 FYNNEI. The CDR3 is 14 amino acids. Trimming cost V 8 bases and J 1 base; bases outside gene matches: 4. CDR3 sequence: CASDRDRGTDTQYF. The DNA of the CDR3 is TGTGCCAGCGACCGGGACAGGGGCACAGATACGCAGTATTTT.

V usage is TRBV6-5 and J usage is TRBJ1-2; possible D gene TRBD1, 6 bases. Germline CDR1 MNHEY, CDR2 SVGAGI. This CDR3 is built from 16 residues. Trimming took 2 bases from V and 5 from J, leaving 18 bases between them. CDR3 DNA sequence: TGTGCCAGCAGTTACCTTTGGGGGGGCCTTGGGTATGGCTACACCTTC. As protein: CASSYLWGGLGYGYTF.